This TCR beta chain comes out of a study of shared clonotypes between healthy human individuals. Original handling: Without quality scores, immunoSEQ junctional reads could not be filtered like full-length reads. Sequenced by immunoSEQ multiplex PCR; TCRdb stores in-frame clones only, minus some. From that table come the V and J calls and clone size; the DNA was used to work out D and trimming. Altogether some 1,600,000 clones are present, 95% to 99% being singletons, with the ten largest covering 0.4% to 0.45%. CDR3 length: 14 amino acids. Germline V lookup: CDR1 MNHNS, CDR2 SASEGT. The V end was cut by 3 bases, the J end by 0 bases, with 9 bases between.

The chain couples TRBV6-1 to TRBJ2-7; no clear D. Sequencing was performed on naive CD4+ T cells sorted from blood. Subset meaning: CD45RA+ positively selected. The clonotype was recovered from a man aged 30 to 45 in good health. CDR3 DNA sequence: TGTGCCAGCAGTGACAAACGAGGCTCCTACGAGCAGTACTTC. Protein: CASSDKRGSYEQYF.